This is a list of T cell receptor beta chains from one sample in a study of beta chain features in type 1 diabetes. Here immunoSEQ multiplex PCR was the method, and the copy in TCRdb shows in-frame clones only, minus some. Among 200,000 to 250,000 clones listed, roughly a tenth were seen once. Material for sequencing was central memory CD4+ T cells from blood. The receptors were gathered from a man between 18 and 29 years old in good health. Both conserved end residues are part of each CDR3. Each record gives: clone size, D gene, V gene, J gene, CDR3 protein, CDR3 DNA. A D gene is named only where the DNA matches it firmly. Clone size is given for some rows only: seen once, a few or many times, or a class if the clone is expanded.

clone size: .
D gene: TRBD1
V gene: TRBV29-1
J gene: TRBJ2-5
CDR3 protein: CSVGQGARETQYF
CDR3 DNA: TGCAGCGTCGGACAGGGGGCAAGGGAGACCCAGTACTTC

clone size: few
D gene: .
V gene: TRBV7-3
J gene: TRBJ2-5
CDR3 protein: CASSQPSGTQYF
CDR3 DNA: TGTGCCAGCAGCCAACCCTCCGGGACCCAGTACTTC

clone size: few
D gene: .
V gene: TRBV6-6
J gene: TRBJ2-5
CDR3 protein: CASSFRGVQETQYF
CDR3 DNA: TGTGCCAGCAGTTTCAGGGGGGTCCAAGAGACCCAGTACTTC

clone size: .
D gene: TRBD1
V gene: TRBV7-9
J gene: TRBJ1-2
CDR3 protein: CASSLETGVYTF
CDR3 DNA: TGTGCCAGCAGCTTAGAGACAGGGGTCTACACCTTC

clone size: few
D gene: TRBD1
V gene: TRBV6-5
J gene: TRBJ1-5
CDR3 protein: CASSRDRGGNQPQHF
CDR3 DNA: TGTGCCAGCAGTAGAGACAGGGGCGGCAATCAGCCCCAGCATTTT

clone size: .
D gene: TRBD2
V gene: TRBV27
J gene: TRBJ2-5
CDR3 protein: CASSLLAGWQETQYF
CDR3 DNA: TGTGCCAGCAGTTTGCTAGCGGGATGGCAAGAGACCCAGTACTTC

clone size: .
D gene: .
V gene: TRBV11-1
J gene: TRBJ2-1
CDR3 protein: CASSFVGNEQFF
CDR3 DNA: TGTGCCAGCAGCTTCGTGGGGAATGAGCAGTTCTTC

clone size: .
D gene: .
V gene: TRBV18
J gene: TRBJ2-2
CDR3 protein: CASSPYRDGPNTGELFF
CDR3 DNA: TGTGCCAGCTCACCATACCGGGACGGTCCGAACACCGGGGAGCTGTTTTTT

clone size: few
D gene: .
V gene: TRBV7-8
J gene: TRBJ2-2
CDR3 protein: CASSLERNTGELFF
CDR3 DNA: TGTGCCAGCAGCCTTGAGCGGAACACCGGGGAGCTGTTTTTT

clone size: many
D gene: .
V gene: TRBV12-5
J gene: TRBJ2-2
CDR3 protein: CASGLSTTGELFF
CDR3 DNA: TGTGCTAGTGGTTTGTCGACCACCGGGGAGCTGTTTTTT

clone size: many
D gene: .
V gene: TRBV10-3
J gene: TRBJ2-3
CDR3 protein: CAISEYEDTQYF
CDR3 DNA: TGTGCCATCAGTGAGTATGAAGATACGCAGTATTTT

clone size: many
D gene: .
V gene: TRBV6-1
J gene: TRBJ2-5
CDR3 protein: CASSDTGVMGGETQYF
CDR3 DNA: TGTGCCAGCAGTGACACAGGGGTCATGGGAGGGGAGACCCAGTACTTC

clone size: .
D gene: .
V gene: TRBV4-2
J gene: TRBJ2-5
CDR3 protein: CASSSSSSKGTQYF
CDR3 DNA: TGTGCCAGCAGCTCTAGCTCCTCAAAGGGGACCCAGTACTTC

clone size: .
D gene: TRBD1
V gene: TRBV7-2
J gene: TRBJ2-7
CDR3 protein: CASNPTGAPLEQYF
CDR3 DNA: TGTGCCAGCAACCCGACAGGGGCACCCTTGGAGCAGTACTTC

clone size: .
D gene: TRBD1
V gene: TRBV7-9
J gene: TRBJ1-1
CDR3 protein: CASSLAADRGPTEAFF
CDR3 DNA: TGTGCCAGCAGCTTAGCCGCGGACAGGGGCCCCACTGAAGCTTTCTTT